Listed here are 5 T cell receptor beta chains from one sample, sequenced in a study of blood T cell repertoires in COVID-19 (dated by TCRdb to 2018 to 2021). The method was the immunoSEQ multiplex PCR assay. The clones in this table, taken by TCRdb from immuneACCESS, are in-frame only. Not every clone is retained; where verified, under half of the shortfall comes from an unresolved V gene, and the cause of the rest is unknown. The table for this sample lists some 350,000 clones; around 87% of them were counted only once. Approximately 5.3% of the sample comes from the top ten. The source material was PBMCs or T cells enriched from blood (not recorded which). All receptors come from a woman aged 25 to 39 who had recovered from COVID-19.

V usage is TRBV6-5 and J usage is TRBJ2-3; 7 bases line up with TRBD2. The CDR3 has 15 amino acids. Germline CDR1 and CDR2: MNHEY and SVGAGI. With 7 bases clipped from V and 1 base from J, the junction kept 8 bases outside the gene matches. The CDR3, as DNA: TGTGCCAGCAACCCAGCGGGGAGGGGCACAGATACGCAGTATTTT. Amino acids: CASNPAGRGTDTQYF.

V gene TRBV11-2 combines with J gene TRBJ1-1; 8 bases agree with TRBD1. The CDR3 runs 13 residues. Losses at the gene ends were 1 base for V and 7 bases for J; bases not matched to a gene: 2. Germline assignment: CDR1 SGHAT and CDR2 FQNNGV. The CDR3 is CASSLAGGSEAFF. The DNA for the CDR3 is TGTGCCAGCAGCTTAGCAGGGGGCAGTGAAGCTTTCTTT.

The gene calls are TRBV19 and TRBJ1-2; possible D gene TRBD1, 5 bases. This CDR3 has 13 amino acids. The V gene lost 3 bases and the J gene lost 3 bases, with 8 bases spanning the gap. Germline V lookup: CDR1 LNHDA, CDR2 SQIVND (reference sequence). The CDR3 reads CASSMSGDYGYTF. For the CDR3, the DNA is TGTGCCAGTAGTATGTCGGGGGACTATGGCTACACCTTC. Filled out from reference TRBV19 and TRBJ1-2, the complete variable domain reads DGGITQSPKYLFRKEGQNVTLSCEQNLNHDAMYWYRQDPGQGLRLIYYSQIVNDFQKGDIAEGYSVSREKKESFPLTVTSAQKNPTAFYLCASSMSGDYGYTFGSGTRLTVV.

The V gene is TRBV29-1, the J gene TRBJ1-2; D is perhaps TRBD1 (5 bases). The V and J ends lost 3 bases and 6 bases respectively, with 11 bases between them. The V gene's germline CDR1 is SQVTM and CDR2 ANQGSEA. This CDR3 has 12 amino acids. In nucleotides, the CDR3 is TGCAGCGTTGACAGGGCAGTCCATGGCTACACCTTC. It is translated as CSVDRAVHGYTF.

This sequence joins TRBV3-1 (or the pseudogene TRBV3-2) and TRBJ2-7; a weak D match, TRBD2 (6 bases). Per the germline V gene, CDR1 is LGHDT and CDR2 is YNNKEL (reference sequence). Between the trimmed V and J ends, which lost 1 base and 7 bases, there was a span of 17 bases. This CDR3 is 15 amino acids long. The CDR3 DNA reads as TGTGCCAGCAGCCAAGCCGGGCCCCGGGGGAGAGAGCAGTACTTC. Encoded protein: CASSQAGPRGREQYF.